This T cell receptor (beta chain) was found in a study of OX40 agonist ivuxolimab in advanced cancers. As for this clone: The antigen is undetermined.

Germline assignment: CDR1 SGHRS and CDR2 YFSETQ. CDR3 length equals 14 residues. V shed 0 bases and J 2 bases; nucleotides not matched to a gene: 1. Whole-study results and caveats: Those patients achieving a partial response at 0.1-3.0 mg/kg showed among the lowest clonal expansion.

The data were produced by immunoSEQ multiplex PCR, yet TCRdb's version contains in-frame clones alone and is incomplete. The sample contains 70,000 to 95,000 clones, about 90% of which appear only once. The sequencing here drew on CD4+ or CD8+ T cells sorted from blood, taken in a trial of the OX40 agonist ivuxolimab. The receptor comes from an adult with an advanced solid tumor such as melanoma, head and neck, liver or kidney cancer. V gene TRBV5-1 combines with J gene TRBJ2-7; 8 bases are shared with TRBD1. CDR3 nucleotide sequence: TGCGCCAGCAGCTTGGGGACAGGGACCTACGAGCAGTACTTC. Amino acid sequence: CASSLGTGTYEQYF.